This is a list of T cell receptor beta chains from one sample in a study of Ad26.COV2.S vaccination and SARS-CoV-2 variants. Profiling relied on immunoSEQ multiplex PCR, and the TCRdb table lists in-frame clones only, not all of them. This sample yields 350,000 to 550,000 clones, of which nearly 90% are seen a single time; about 2.5% belongs to the top ten. The sample was peripheral blood, taken in a trial of Ad26.COV2.S vaccine versus placebo. These receptors were taken from a person between 18 and 60 years old who received the Ad26.COV2.S COVID-19 vaccine or a placebo. Both conserved end residues are part of each CDR3. The D gene is left open where the match is weak. The size entry is marked missing in some rows and otherwise reads once, few, many or a size class.

J,V,length,D,size,DNA,CDR3
TRBJ1-5,TRBV28,15,NA,NA,TGTGCCAGCAGTTCCCTGGGTAGTAGCAATCAGCCCCAGCATTTT,CASSSLGSSNQPQHF
TRBJ2-3,TRBV19,14,NA,NA,TGTGCCAGTAGTGAAACGATATTCACAGATACGCAGTATTTT,CASSETIFTDTQYF
TRBJ2-3,TRBV5-6,16,NA,NA,TGTGCCAGCAGCTTGGGCCAGGGGTTTCTATCATATACGCAGTATTTT,CASSLGQGFLSYTQYF
TRBJ1-2,TRBV6-5,13,NA,NA,TGTGCCAGCAGTTACTCTCCCAGGGATGGCTACACCTTC,CASSYSPRDGYTF
TRBJ1-2,TRBV6-5,12,NA,NA,TGTGCCAGCACTCAGAACAGGGTTGGCTACACCTTC,CASTQNRVGYTF
TRBJ2-1,TRBV6-2/TRBV6-3,16,TRBD2,NA,TGTGCCAGCAGTATCAGACTAGCGGGGCCCTATAATGAGCAGTTCTTC,CASSIRLAGPYNEQFF
TRBJ1-4,TRBV5-4,16,TRBD1,NA,TGTGCCAGCAGCCCTGGAAACAGGGGCGGGCATGAAAAACTGTTTTTT,CASSPGNRGGHEKLFF
TRBJ1-2,TRBV6-2/TRBV6-3,12,NA,NA,TGTGCCAGCAGTTACGGGACCGGCGGCTACACCTTC,CASSYGTGGYTF
TRBJ1-6,TRBV5-1,14,TRBD1,NA,TGCGCCAGCAGCACGGGACAGCTTAATTCACCCCTCCACTTT,CASSTGQLNSPLHF
TRBJ2-1,TRBV7-3,15,NA,NA,TGTGCCAGCAGCGGCTACAGGGCCACCTACAATGAGCAGTTCTTC,CASSGYRATYNEQFF
TRBJ1-1,TRBV20-1,14,NA,NA,TGCAGTGCTAGTGACGAGGGAACTGGGACTGAAGCTTTCTTT,CSASDEGTGTEAFF
TRBJ1-4,TRBV19,13,NA,once,TGTGCCAGCCACAGGGTCGGGAGTGAAAAACTGTTTTTT,CASHRVGSEKLFF
TRBJ2-2,TRBV7-3,14,TRBD2,NA,TGTGCCAGCAGCCTGGGGCGGGGGACCGGGGAGCTGTTTTTT,CASSLGRGTGELFF
TRBJ2-1,TRBV18,12,NA,once,TGTGCCAGCTCAGAGGGAGACAATGAGCAGTTCTTC,CASSEGDNEQFF
TRBJ2-6,TRBV5-1,15,NA,NA,TGCGCCAGCAGCTTTGGGTCCTCTGGGGCCAACGTCCTGACTTTC,CASSFGSSGANVLTF
TRBJ1-4,TRBV7-9,16,NA,NA,TGTGCCAGCAGCTCCGGGCCGTTCCAAACTAATGAAAAACTGTTTTTT,CASSSGPFQTNEKLFF
TRBJ1-2,TRBV5-5,17,NA,NA,TGTGCCAGCAGCTTGGTCCAGGTGGTAAAGGCCCTACGAGGCTACACCTTC,CASSLVQVVKALRGYTF
TRBJ2-1,TRBV7-9,18,NA,NA,TGTGCCAGCAGCTTAGCGGGGGGCCCTTCCAGAGGCTACAATGAGCAGTTCTTC,CASSLAGGPSRGYNEQFF